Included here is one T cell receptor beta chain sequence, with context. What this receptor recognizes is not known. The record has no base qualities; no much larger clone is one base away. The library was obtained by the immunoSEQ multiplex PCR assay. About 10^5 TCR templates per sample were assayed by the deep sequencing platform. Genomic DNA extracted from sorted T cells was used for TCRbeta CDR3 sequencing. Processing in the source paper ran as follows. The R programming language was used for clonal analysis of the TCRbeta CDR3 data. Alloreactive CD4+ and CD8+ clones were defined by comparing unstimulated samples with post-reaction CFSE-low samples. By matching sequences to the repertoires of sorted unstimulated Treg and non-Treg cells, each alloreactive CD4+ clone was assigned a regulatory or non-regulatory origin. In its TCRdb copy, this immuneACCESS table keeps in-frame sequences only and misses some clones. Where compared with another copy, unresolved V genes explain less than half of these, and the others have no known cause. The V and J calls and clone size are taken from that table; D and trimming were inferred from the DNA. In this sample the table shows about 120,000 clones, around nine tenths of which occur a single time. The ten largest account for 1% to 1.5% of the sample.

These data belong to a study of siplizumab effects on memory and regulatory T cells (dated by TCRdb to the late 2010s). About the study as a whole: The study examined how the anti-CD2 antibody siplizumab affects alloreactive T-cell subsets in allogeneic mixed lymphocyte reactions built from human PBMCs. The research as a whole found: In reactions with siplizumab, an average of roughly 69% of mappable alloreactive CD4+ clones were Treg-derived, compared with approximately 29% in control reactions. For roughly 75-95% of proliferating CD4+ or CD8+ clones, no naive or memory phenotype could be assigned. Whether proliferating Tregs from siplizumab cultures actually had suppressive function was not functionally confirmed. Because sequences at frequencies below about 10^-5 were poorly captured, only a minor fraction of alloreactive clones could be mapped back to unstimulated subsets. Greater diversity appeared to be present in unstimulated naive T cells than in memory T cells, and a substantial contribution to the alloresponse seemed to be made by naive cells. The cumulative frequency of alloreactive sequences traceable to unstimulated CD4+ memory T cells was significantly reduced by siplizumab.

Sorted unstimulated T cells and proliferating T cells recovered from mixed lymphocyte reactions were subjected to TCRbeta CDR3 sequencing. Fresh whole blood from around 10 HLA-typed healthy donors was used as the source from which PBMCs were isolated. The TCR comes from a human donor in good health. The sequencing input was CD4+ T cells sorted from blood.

The base sequence is TGTGCCAGCTCACCGACAGGGTTCTCCTACGAGCAGTACTTC. Its amino acids are CASSPTGFSYEQYF. The V and J genes are TRBV18 and TRBJ2-7; 7 bases in between match TRBD1. V trim: 3 bases; J trim: 0 bases; unmatched bases: 2. The CDR3 runs 14 amino acids, cysteine and phenylalanine included. The DNA shown is the 42-base CDR3, in frame from base 1. From a lookup of the germline V gene, CDR1 and CDR2 are KGHSH and LQKENI.